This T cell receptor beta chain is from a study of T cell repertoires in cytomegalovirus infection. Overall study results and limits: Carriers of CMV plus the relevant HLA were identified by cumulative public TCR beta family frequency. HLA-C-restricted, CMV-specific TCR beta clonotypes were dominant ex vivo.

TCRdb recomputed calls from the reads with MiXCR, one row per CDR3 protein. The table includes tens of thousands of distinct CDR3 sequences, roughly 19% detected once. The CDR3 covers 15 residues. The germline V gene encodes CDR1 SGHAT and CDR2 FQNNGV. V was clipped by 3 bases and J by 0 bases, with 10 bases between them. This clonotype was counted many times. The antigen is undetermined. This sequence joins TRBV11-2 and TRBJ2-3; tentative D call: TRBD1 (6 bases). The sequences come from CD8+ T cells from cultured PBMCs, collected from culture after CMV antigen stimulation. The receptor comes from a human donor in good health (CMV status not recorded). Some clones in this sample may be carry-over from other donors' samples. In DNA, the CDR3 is TGTGCCAGCAGCTTGGGGGCCGGGAGCACAGATACGCAGTATTTT. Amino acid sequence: CASSLGAGSTDTQYF. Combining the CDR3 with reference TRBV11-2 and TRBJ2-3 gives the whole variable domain EAGVAQSPRYKIIEKRQSVAFWCNPISGHATLYWYQQILGQGPKLLIQFQNNGVVDDSQLPKDRFSAERLKGVDSTLKIQPAKLEDSAVYLCASSLGAGSTDTQYFGPGTRLTVL.